This TCR beta chain was identified in a study of T cells in Graves' hyperthyroidism and ophthalmopathy. Every diagnosis used clinical symptoms, serum thyroxine and TRAb, thyroid ultrasound and orbital computed tomography. Approximately 9.3 ml of fresh peripheral blood supplied the PBMCs. This clonotype was observed at least ten times. Its specificity is unknown. RNA transcripts served as the template for amplifying TCR beta CDR3 regions. HTBI primers were used for first-round RT-PCR of the TCR CDR3. TCRdb reprocessed the multiplex PCR reads with MiXCR, giving one entry per CDR3 protein. The sample records roughly 280,000 distinct CDR3 sequences, about 20% being singletons. V lost 3 bases, J lost 0 bases, and 12 bases lay in between. This CDR3 is 15 amino acids long. Germline CDR1 GTSNPN, CDR2 SVGIG (reference sequence). Broader study findings: Blood shared most expanded thyroid clonotypes above 0.001.

The receptor's source is a man aged 25 to 45 with Graves' ophthalmopathy. The source material was blood. The chain uses TRBV30 and TRBJ2-1; D could derive from TRBD1 or TRBD2 (5 bases each). The DNA for the CDR3 is TGTGCCTGGAGCCTCGGGGCGGTCTCCTACAATGAGCAGTTCTTC. It yields the protein CAWSLGAVSYNEQFF.